The rows below give T cell receptor beta chains drawn from one sample of a study of radiotherapy plus CTLA-4 blockade in lung cancer. Measured with immunoSEQ multiplex PCR; TCRdb has only the in-frame clones, and not every one. In the table there are 65,000 to 95,000 clones, around 90% of which are singletons. The sequencing used peripheral blood, collected from a patient treated with radiotherapy plus ipilimumab. Receptors originate from a human donor with non-small cell lung cancer that progressed on radiotherapy plus ipilimumab. CDR3s include the opening cysteine and the closing phenylalanine or tryptophan. The order of the fields is J gene, V gene, CDR3 protein.

J gene: TRBJ2-5
V gene: TRBV5-4
CDR3 protein: CASSLADSHETQYF

J gene: TRBJ2-2
V gene: TRBV28
CDR3 protein: CASSSTGLAGDTGELFF

J gene: TRBJ2-2
V gene: TRBV29-1
CDR3 protein: CSVVGSNTGELFF

J gene: TRBJ1-5
V gene: TRBV7-9
CDR3 protein: CASSLGVTGQDQPQHF

J gene: TRBJ1-4
V gene: TRBV5-1
CDR3 protein: CASSLASVGPNEKLFF

J gene: TRBJ1-1
V gene: TRBV5-5
CDR3 protein: CASGKQGGLNTEAFF

J gene: TRBJ2-4
V gene: TRBV19
CDR3 protein: CASSTFRQLAKNIQYF

J gene: TRBJ2-5
V gene: TRBV28
CDR3 protein: CASRGQQETQYF

J gene: TRBJ1-3
V gene: TRBV9
CDR3 protein: CASSVVSAGNTIYF

J gene: TRBJ2-1
V gene: TRBV7-8
CDR3 protein: CASSPTGGQYNEQFF

J gene: TRBJ2-2
V gene: TRBV19
CDR3 protein: CASSSLMRGGVGTGELFF

J gene: TRBJ2-7
V gene: TRBV7-9
CDR3 protein: CASSPDIRKYEQYF

J gene: TRBJ1-2
V gene: TRBV25-1
CDR3 protein: CASSAGYGYTF

J gene: TRBJ2-5
V gene: TRBV2
CDR3 protein: CASSTNLGQGGQETQYF